Below, 26 T cell receptor beta chains from the same sample are listed, as sequenced in a study of Ad26.COV2.S vaccination and SARS-CoV-2 variants (dated by TCRdb to the early 2020s). In light of the paper, this sample's treatment or condition label describes: 19 received Ad26.COV2.S at low or high dose, single or two shots; roughly five received placebo; per-sample allocation not given. For vaccine and placebo recipients, repertoires were sequenced using samples collected on day 63 after the first injection. The method was the immunoSEQ multiplex PCR assay. Here the immuneACCESS table is served through TCRdb, limited to in-frame sequences with V and J called. Missing clones are a known gap in these copies; in checked studies unresolved V genes cover under half, and the rest lacks a known reason. The sample profile shows some 290,000 clones; around four fifths of them were found once. The ten most abundant clones make up 2.1% of the sample.

Sample: peripheral blood, taken in a trial of Ad26.COV2.S vaccine versus placebo. These receptor sequences come from a person between 18 and 65 years old who received the Ad26.COV2.S COVID-19 vaccine or a placebo.

The rearrangement links TRBV3-1 (or the pseudogene TRBV3-2) to TRBJ1-3, with a weak D call TRBD1 (6 bases). Germline CDR1 LGHDT, CDR2 YNNKEL (reference sequence). The CDR3 is 15 amino acids. The V gene lost 3 bases and the J gene lost 2 bases, with 11 bases spanning the gap. This CDR3 is CASSQGAKAGNTIYF. In nucleotides, the CDR3 is TGTGCCAGCAGCCAGGGGGCAAAAGCTGGAAACACCATATATTTT.

This clone came up once. Other nucleotide sequences in the sample specify the same CDR3. The chain combines TRBV27 with TRBJ2-3; D unresolved. The germline CDR1 and CDR2 sequences are MNHEY and SMNVEV (reference sequence). The CDR3 is made up of 12 amino acids. V was pared by 2 bases and J by 6 bases, with 6 bases between. The CDR3 loop is CASSLLGDTQYF. CDR3 bases: TGTGCCAGCAGTTTACTAGGGGATACGCAGTATTTT.

This sequence joins TRBV7-9 and TRBJ2-2; D is perhaps TRBD2 (5 bases). The CDR3 runs to 17 residues. The V end lost 4 bases, the J end lost 1 base, and 16 bases lay between the germline ends. Germline assignment: CDR1 SEHNR and CDR2 FQNEAQ (reference sequence). Written as DNA, the CDR3 is TGTGCCAGCAGCTCTCGACCTCCGGGGATGAACACCGGGGAGCTGTTTTTT. Its translation: CASSSRPPGMNTGELFF.

The chain has TRBV28 and TRBJ1-6, with unresolved D. The CDR3 has 11 amino acids. Germline loops: CDR1 MDHEN, CDR2 SYDVKM. V was trimmed by 8 bases and J by 14 bases, leaving 13 bases between them. In nucleotides, the CDR3 is TGTGCCAGCTTAGGTTCGGCGGCCCTCCACTTT. Residues: CASLGSAALHF.

The CDR3 spells CASSPRGAGDTDTQYF. The DNA of the CDR3 is TGTGCCAGCAGCCCGAGGGGGGCGGGGGACACAGATACGCAGTATTTT. The chain carries TRBV7-6 and TRBJ2-3; possible D gene TRBD2, 7 bases. The germline CDR1 and CDR2 sequences are SGHVS and FNYEAQ. Deletions cut 5 bases from V and 2 bases from J, with 17 bases between. The CDR3 consists of 16 residues.

V usage is TRBV28 and J usage is TRBJ2-4; no firm D call. The CDR3 is made up of 15 amino acids. The germline V and J ends were trimmed by 4 bases and 3 bases, with 13 bases remaining between them. The germline CDR1 and CDR2 sequences are MDHEN and SYDVKM. The CDR3 sequence: CASSSAGLGKNIQYF. The CDR3, as DNA: TGTGCCAGCAGTTCCGCCGGCCTGGGCAAAAACATTCAGTACTTC.

The chain couples TRBV6-5 to TRBJ1-1; unclear D gene. This CDR3 region has 15 residues. The germline V gene has CDR1 MNHEY and CDR2 SVGAGI. The germline V and J ends were trimmed by 3 bases and 4 bases, with 15 bases remaining between them. CDR3: CASSYHTPSTTEAFF. The CDR3 DNA follows: TGTGCCAGCAGTTATCACACCCCAAGCACCACTGAAGCTTTCTTT.

This clone occurred once. The chain is built from TRBV5-1 and TRBJ2-3; D not certain. Germline CDR1 SGHRS, CDR2 YFSETQ. Trimming pared 0 bases from V and 6 bases from J, leaving 14 bases between. CDR3 length: 15 residues. The CDR3 loop is CASSLGTGSEDTQYF. Here the CDR3 DNA reads TGCGCCAGCAGCTTGGGGACCGGCTCGGAGGATACGCAGTATTTT.

This rearrangement joins TRBV5-6 to TRBJ2-1; no definite D call. Germline loops: CDR1 SGHDT, CDR2 YYEEEE. This CDR3 has 14 residues. V was trimmed by 4 bases and J by 2 bases, leaving 10 bases between them. In DNA, the CDR3 is TGTGCCAGCAGCCCCATTAGGCCCTACAATGAGCAGTTCTTC. This sequence encodes CASSPIRPYNEQFF.

CDR3 residues: CASKAVSNQPQHF. CDR3 nucleotides: TGTGCCAGCAAGGCAGTTAGCAATCAGCCCCAGCATTTT. This sequence joins TRBV6-1 and TRBJ1-5; unclear D gene. The ends were cut back, 7 bases at V and 0 bases at J, with 7 bases in the middle. This CDR3 is built from 13 residues. Germline V gene lookup returns CDR1 MNHNS and CDR2 SASEGT.

This chain joins TRBV5-1 and TRBJ1-1, with D maybe TRBD1 (5 bases). With 4 bases removed from V and 2 bases from J, the gap between germline ends came to 12 bases. The V gene's germline CDR1 is SGHRS and CDR2 YFSETQ. This CDR3 has 14 amino acids. In DNA, the CDR3 is TGCGCCAGCAGCCAGGGTTCACCTAACACTGAAGCTTTCTTT. Translated: CASSQGSPNTEAFF.

The chain is built from TRBV4-2 and TRBJ2-2, with TRBD2 as a possible D gene (7 bases). V was shortened by 3 bases and J by 3 bases, with 20 bases between the two germline ends. The CDR3 has 18 amino acids. CDR1 and CDR2 (germline): LGHNA, YNFKEQ. For the CDR3, the DNA is TGTGCCAGCAGCCACCCCGAGGGGGGGCGCCGGGACACCGGGGAGCTGTTTTTT. Translated, it gives CASSHPEGGRRDTGELFF.

This clone appeared a single time. The chain joins TRBV6-1 to TRBJ2-2; tentative D call: TRBD1 (6 bases). Germline CDR1 MNHNS, CDR2 SASEGT. This CDR3 has 16 residues. Trimming left V 6 bases short and J 3 bases short, with 17 bases between. DNA for the CDR3: TGTGCCAGCAGCGAAACAGGGAGTCGGGACACCGGGGAGCTGTTTTTT. It encodes CASSETGSRDTGELFF.

The rearrangement uses TRBV7-8 and TRBJ2-4; TRBD1 matches at 9 bases. The CDR3 contains 19 residues. Trimming removed 3 bases from V and 1 base from J; junction bases left unmatched: 13. Germline values: CDR1 SGHVS, CDR2 FQNEAQ. CDR3 region: CASSLGTGPSKGAKNIQYF. CDR3 nucleotides: TGTGCCAGCAGCTTGGGGACAGGGCCCTCCAAGGGGGCCAAAAACATTCAGTACTTC.

The chain employs TRBV29-1 and TRBJ2-1; 13 nucleotides align to TRBD2. With 6 bases clipped from V and 7 bases from J, the junction kept 9 bases outside the gene matches. This CDR3 contains 15 residues. Germline lookup yields CDR1 SQVTM and CDR2 ANQGSEA. CDR3 in DNA: TGCAGCGTCCATATTCCGGGACTAGCGGGGAATGAGCAGTTCTTC. Translated: CSVHIPGLAGNEQFF.

The table lists this clone with a few counts. V is TRBV18 and J is TRBJ1-5; D not resolved. The CDR3 runs 16 residues. V dropped 3 bases and J dropped 4 bases, with 16 bases sitting between them. Germline loops: CDR1 KGHSH, CDR2 LQKENI. The CDR3 coding sequence is TGTGCCAGCTCACCCCTGGAAGGGCGACGGAATCAGCCCCAGCATTTT. This translates into CASSPLEGRRNQPQHF. Together with reference TRBV18 and TRBJ1-5, the CDR3 gives the full variable domain: NAGVMQNPRHLVRRRGQEARLRCSPMKGHSHVYWYRQLPEEGLKFMVYLQKENIIDESGMPKERFSAEFPKEGPSILRIQQVVRGDSAAYFCASSPLEGRRNQPQHFGDGTRLSIL.

This sequence joins TRBV6-5 and TRBJ1-1, with D hard to call. The germline CDR1 and CDR2 sequences are MNHEY and SVGAGI. This CDR3 contains 14 residues. V lost 6 bases, J lost 1 base, and 12 bases lay in between. The CDR3 region is CASSRLGGNTEAFF. CDR3 DNA: TGTGCCAGCAGCCGCCTGGGAGGGAACACTGAAGCTTTCTTT.

The chain uses TRBV19 and TRBJ1-1, with 9 bases that match TRBD1. With 7 bases clipped from V and 6 bases from J, the junction kept 6 bases outside the gene matches. The CDR3 length is 13 residues. Looked up from germline, CDR1 is LNHDA and CDR2 is SQIVND (reference sequence). This CDR3 reads CASTGTGLAEAFF. In nucleotides, the CDR3 is TGTGCCAGTACCGGGACAGGGTTGGCTGAAGCTTTCTTT.

The chain has TRBV5-1 and TRBJ2-1; TRBD1 is a possible D gene (6 bases). CDR1 is SGHRS and CDR2 is YFSETQ in the germline V gene. The CDR3 contains 14 residues. V was cut by 0 bases and J by 9 bases, with 13 bases left in between. CDR3 in DNA: TGCGCCAGCAGCTTGGACTGGGGGCGCGTTGAGCAGTTCTTC. It is translated as CASSLDWGRVEQFF.

The chain joins TRBV5-1 to TRBJ1-4, with 9 bases that match TRBD1. Per germline, CDR1 SGHRS and CDR2 YFSETQ. V trimming: 3 bases; J trimming: 6 bases; junction bases outside the gene matches: 9. CDR3 length: 16 residues. CDR3 nucleotide sequence: TGCGCCAGCAGCTCTGGACCGGGACAGGGAGATGAAAAACTGTTTTTT. Amino acid sequence: CASSSGPGQGDEKLFF.

This chain uses TRBV28 with TRBJ2-1; either TRBD1 or TRBD2 may supply D (5 bases each). The CDR3 has 13 amino acids. Germline V gene data show CDR1 as MDHEN and CDR2 as SYDVKM. The germline V and J ends were trimmed by 3 bases and 9 bases, with 12 bases remaining between them. The CDR3 nucleotides read TGTGCCAGCAGTTTCTATCATGGGGGTGAGCAGTTCTTC. This gives the protein CASSFYHGGEQFF.

The CDR3 here is CASSSPLGDTQYF. The DNA of the CDR3 is TGTGCCAGCAGCTCGCCCCTTGGGGATACGCAGTATTTT. The chain links TRBV5-6 to TRBJ2-3; D gene unclear. V was pared by 3 bases and J by 6 bases, with 11 bases between. From germline, CDR1 is SGHDT and CDR2 YYEEEE. The CDR3 contains 13 residues.

The chain combines TRBV6-5 with TRBJ2-7; no clear D. V dropped 0 bases and J dropped 7 bases, with 10 bases sitting between them. CDR1 and CDR2 from the germline V gene are MNHEY and SVGAGI. This CDR3 spans 13 amino acids. The DNA for the CDR3 is TGTGCCAGCAGTTACTCGACACTTGGGGAGCAGTACTTC. This sequence encodes CASSYSTLGEQYF.

The rearrangement uses TRBV27 and TRBJ2-7; 9 bases fit TRBD1. Losses at the gene ends were 5 bases for V and 5 bases for J; bases not matched to a gene: 7. Germline V CDR1 and CDR2: MNHEY, SMNVEV (reference sequence). CDR3 length equals 14 residues. This chain's CDR3 is CASSRLDRGDEQYF. DNA for the CDR3: TGTGCCAGCAGTCGATTGGACAGGGGAGACGAGCAGTACTTC.

V usage is TRBV9 and J usage is TRBJ1-5; a weak D match, TRBD1 (5 bases). V lost 2 bases and J lost 3, with 15 bases in between. The CDR3 consists of 16 residues. The germline gives CDR1 SGDLS, CDR2 YYNGEE. The DNA for the CDR3 is TGTGCCAGCAGCGTTAACAGGAAACGGGTCAATCAGCCCCAGCATTTT. Residues: CASSVNRKRVNQPQHF. Together with reference TRBV9 and TRBJ1-5, the CDR3 gives the full variable domain: DSGVTQTPKHLITATGQRVTLRCSPRSGDLSVYWYQQSLDQGLQFLIQYYNGEERAKGNILERFSAQQFPDLHSELNLSSLELGDSALYFCASSVNRKRVNQPQHFGDGTRLSIL.

The rearrangement uses TRBV5-1 and TRBJ2-5, with a tentative D call TRBD1 (6 bases). The CDR3 loop spans 14 amino acids. CDR1 is SGHRS, CDR2 YFSETQ, per germline. The V end was cut by 3 bases, the J end by 4 bases, with 13 bases between. DNA of the CDR3: TGCGCCAGCAGCTCCCCGGACAGCATAGAGACCCAGTACTTC. This sequence encodes CASSSPDSIETQYF.